This T cell receptor (beta chain) was captured in a study of shared clonotypes between healthy human individuals. CD8 cells classed as naive were CD45RO-negative and positively selected for CCR7, excluding terminally differentiated effector memory CD45RA+ cells. The CDR3 extends over 15 amino acids. Germline V gene data show CDR1 as SGHVS and CDR2 as FNYEAQ. V was trimmed by 5 bases and J by 7 bases, leaving 21 bases between them. The repertoire was sequenced with immunoSEQ multiplex PCR; TCRdb's copy has only in-frame clones and lacks some. This table holds about 700,000 clones, 92% found once. Sequencing was carried out using naive CD8+ T cells sorted from blood. This TCR was recovered from a young man in good health. The genes are TRBV7-6 and TRBJ2-7; the D gene could be TRBD1 or TRBD2 (6 bases each). This CDR3 reads CASSGKGGSTSEQYF. CDR3 sequence (DNA): TGTGCCAGCAGCGGCAAAGGGGGGTCTACATCGGAGCAGTACTTC.